This T cell receptor (beta chain) originates from a study of radiation and T cells in renal cell carcinoma. Broader study findings: Top tumor clonotypes rose in blood 2 weeks post-radiation, then contracted. No pretreatment tumor biopsies were available for baseline clonotypes.

Specified time point: baseline pretreatment blood. Treatment denoted: 15 Gy SBRT to primary tumor, nephrectomy 4 weeks later. The tumor was a clear cell renal cell carcinoma. Here immunoSEQ multiplex PCR was the method, and the copy in TCRdb shows in-frame clones only, minus some. The sample has about 140,000 clones; around 78% are singletons. For this clone: What it binds is not known.

Sequencing was performed on blood, taken from a patient whose treatment included radiotherapy and nephrectomy. The receptor comes from a woman aged 45-65 years with renal cell carcinoma.

The CDR3 nucleotides are TGTGCCAGCATCGGTGCGAAGCAGAATACGCAGTATTTT. Residues: CASIGAKQNTQYF. The chain combines TRBV2 with TRBJ2-3; no clear D. V lost 7 bases and J lost 7, with 15 bases in between. This CDR3 is built from 13 residues. Germline V gives CDR1 SNHLY, CDR2 FYNNEI.